These 18 T cell receptor beta chains share one sample of origin, sequenced in a study of regulatory T cells in long-lasting Graves disease. Specified time point: persistent/refractory GD, antithyroid drugs over 5 years with positive TRAb. Construction of the TCR library relied on RNA isolated from PBMCs. Building of the TCR beta libraries involved iRepertoire HTBI primers and Arm-PCR of CDR3 regions. TCRdb itself ran the multiplex PCR reads through MiXCR, one entry per CDR3 protein. The table includes about 340,000 distinct CDR3 sequences, about 19% detected once. The material was peripheral blood mononuclear cells (PBMCs), obtained when the disease was refractory, from a patient treated with antithyroid drugs. Receptor source: a female donor with Graves disease.

This clonotype showed up many times. The chain recombines TRBV6-2 or TRBV6-3 with TRBJ1-2; D is possibly TRBD1 (5 bases). V lost 8 bases and J 8 bases, leaving 18 bases between the germline ends. Germline CDR1 MNHEY, CDR2 SVGEGT. The CDR3 has 13 residues. CDR3 sequence (DNA): TGTGCCAGCGAAGTCGGCGGGGCACGAGGCTACACCTTC. Its translation: CASEVGGARGYTF.

This clonotype was picked up a small number of times. V usage is TRBV12-3 or TRBV12-4 and J usage is TRBJ1-2; D unresolved. V dropped 1 base and J dropped 10 bases, with 7 bases sitting between them. The CDR3 extends over 11 amino acids. The CDR3 protein is CASSLGVLYTF. CDR3 DNA: TGTGCCAGCAGTTTAGGGGTCCTCTACACCTTC.

Ten or more counts support this clonotype. The chain recombines TRBV6-2 or TRBV6-3 with TRBJ1-2, with D perhaps TRBD1 (5 bases). V was pared by 5 bases and J by 4 bases, with 8 bases between. Germline V gives CDR1 MNHEY, CDR2 SVGEGT. This CDR3 spans 12 amino acids. CDR3 sequence reads: CASSGTLYGYTF. The CDR3, as DNA: TGTGCCAGCAGTGGGACCCTCTATGGCTACACCTTC.

This clonotype was counted ten times or more. V gene TRBV19 combines with J gene TRBJ1-2; possibly TRBD1 for D (6 bases). Germline values: CDR1 LNHDA, CDR2 SQIVND (reference sequence). The CDR3 covers 14 residues. V lost 3 bases and J lost 3, with 11 bases in between. The CDR3 DNA reads TGTGCCAGTAGTATGAACAGGGACGACTATGGCTACACCTTC. Its protein is CASSMNRDDYGYTF.

The chain employs TRBV2 and TRBJ1-4; D call uncertain. The CDR3 covers 13 residues. Germline lookup yields CDR1 SNHLY and CDR2 FYNNEI. Deletions cut 7 bases from V and 4 bases from J, with 10 bases between. The CDR3, as DNA: TGTGCCAGCAAACGACAAGTTAATGAAAAACTGTTTTTT. Translating it yields CASKRQVNEKLFF.

The CDR3 spells CASDGGTDTQYF. CDR3 nucleotides: TGTGCCAGCGACGGGGGCACAGATACGCAGTATTTT. The chain combines TRBV7-8 with TRBJ2-3, with D maybe TRBD2 (5 bases). The germline CDR1 and CDR2 sequences are SGHVS and FQNEAQ. V lost 8 bases and J lost 1, with 7 bases in between. The CDR3 has 12 residues.

This clonotype was seen repeatedly, ten times or more. The V gene is TRBV11-2, the J gene TRBJ1-1; perhaps TRBD1 as D (5 bases). The V gene's germline CDR1 is SGHAT and CDR2 FQNNGV. CDR3 size: 14 residues. V lost 1 base to trimming and J lost 5 bases, with 11 bases between them. The CDR3: CASSLGGGKTEAFF. CDR3 DNA sequence: TGTGCCAGCAGCTTAGGTGGGGGTAAGACTGAAGCTTTCTTT.

V usage is TRBV28 and J usage is TRBJ2-3; no firm D call. V dropped 3 bases and J dropped 2 bases, with 12 bases sitting between them. This CDR3 is 15 amino acids long. Germline V gives CDR1 MDHEN, CDR2 SYDVKM. Here the CDR3 DNA reads TGTGCCAGCAGTTTTGGTACAGCCCCCACAGATACGCAGTATTTT. It codes for CASSFGTAPTDTQYF.

This clonotype was observed a few times. The rearrangement joins TRBV30 to TRBJ1-2; D is possibly TRBD1 (6 bases). The germline V gene encodes CDR1 GTSNPN and CDR2 SVGIG (reference sequence). The length of the CDR3 is 14 residues. With 7 bases removed from V and 0 bases from J, the gap between germline ends came to 15 bases. The CDR3 is CAYKTGATNYGYTF. The CDR3 region has the DNA TGTGCCTATAAGACGGGGGCGACTAACTATGGCTACACCTTC.

This clonotype was seen ten or more times. The rearrangement uses TRBV5-5 and TRBJ2-7; the D is unclear. The CDR3 sequence is 15 residues long. Per germline, CDR1 SGHKS and CDR2 YYEKEE (reference sequence). The V end lost 2 bases, the J end lost 5 bases, and 17 bases lay between the germline ends. CDR3 DNA: TGTGCCAGCAGCTTAGGCGCGTTTGAACGGAACGAGCAGTACTTC. Protein: CASSLGAFERNEQYF.

In this sample, this clonotype turned up a few times. This sequence joins TRBV11-2 and TRBJ2-2, with D hard to call. Between the trimmed V and J ends, which lost 0 bases and 7 bases, there was a span of 3 bases. Germline V gives CDR1 SGHAT, CDR2 FQNNGV. CDR3 length: 12 residues. CDR3 sequence: CASSLDGGELFF. CDR3 in DNA: TGTGCCAGCAGCTTAGATGGCGGGGAGCTGTTTTTT.

This clonotype occurred many times. The rearrangement uses TRBV2 and TRBJ1-4; D is perhaps TRBD1 (6 bases). Germline lookup yields CDR1 SNHLY and CDR2 FYNNEI. The V and J ends lost 0 bases and 0 bases respectively, with 14 bases between them. The CDR3 is made up of 18 amino acids. The CDR3 DNA is TGTGCCAGCAGTGAAGCGCTTGATTGGACAGCAACTAATGAAAAACTGTTTTTT. Its protein is CASSEALDWTATNEKLFF. Full variable domain (remainder filled in from reference TRBV2 and TRBJ1-4): EPEVTQTPSHQVTQMGQEVILRCVPISNHLYFYWYRQILGQKVEFLVSFYNNEISEKSEIFDDQFSVERPDGSNFTLKIRSTKLEDSAMYFCASSEALDWTATNEKLFFGSGTQLSVL.

The V and J genes are TRBV12-3 or TRBV12-4 and TRBJ1-4; D is ambiguous. The CDR3 contains 17 residues. V lost 3 bases and J 4 bases, leaving 18 bases between the germline ends. CDR3 loop: CASSFGTKASFNEKLFF. The CDR3 bases are TGTGCCAGCAGTTTTGGCACCAAGGCCTCCTTTAATGAAAAACTGTTTTTT.

This sequence joins TRBV25-1 and TRBJ1-2; no clear D gene. V lost 1 base, J lost 3 bases, and 6 bases lay in between. The CDR3 consists of 13 residues. Germline loops: CDR1 MGHDK, CDR2 SYGVNS. The DNA for the CDR3 is TGTGCCAGCAGTGAATCGGGAGACTATGGCTACACCTTC. This gives the protein CASSESGDYGYTF.

This clonotype was counted ten times or more. The genes are TRBV6-5 and TRBJ1-6; no firm D call. The V end was cut by 4 bases, the J end by 7 bases, with 11 bases between. The CDR3 consists of 14 residues. Germline V gives CDR1 MNHEY, CDR2 SVGAGI. The CDR3 DNA reads TGTGCCAGCAGTTGGGGTTCCGGCAATTCACCCCTCCACTTT. It is translated as CASSWGSGNSPLHF.

The sample holds many counts of this clonotype. The CDR3 sequence is CASSLGPTGQPQHF. CDR3 nucleotides: TGTGCCAGCAGTTTAGGGCCGACAGGTCAGCCCCAGCATTTT. The rearrangement uses TRBV12-3 or TRBV12-4 and TRBJ1-5; tentatively, D is TRBD1 (6 bases). The CDR3 sequence is 14 residues long. The V end was cut by 1 base, the J end by 6 bases, with 10 bases between.

This clonotype was counted only a few times. J is TRBJ1-2 and V is TRBV4-1, with 7 bases lining up with TRBD1. The CDR3 sequence is 17 residues long. CDR1 and CDR2 from the germline V gene are MGHRA and YSYEKL. J gave up 5 bases and V 3 bases, and 15 bases lay outside the gene matches. In DNA, the CDR3 is TGCGCCAGCAGCCATTTGGTACTTAGACAGGGCGGATATGGCTACACCTTC. Protein sequence: CASSHLVLRQGGYGYTF.

Notes on this clonotype: Compared with germline, one end of the junction differs, possibly owing to a read error. The chain joins TRBV6-4 to TRBJ2-7; 10 bases align to TRBD1. Germline V gene data show CDR1 as MRHNA and CDR2 as SNTAGT. The CDR3 spans 15 residues. This CDR3 is CASSYSGTGDDEQYF. The CDR3 nucleotides read TGTGCCAGCAGTTACTCTGGGACAGGGGATGACGAGCAGTACTTC.